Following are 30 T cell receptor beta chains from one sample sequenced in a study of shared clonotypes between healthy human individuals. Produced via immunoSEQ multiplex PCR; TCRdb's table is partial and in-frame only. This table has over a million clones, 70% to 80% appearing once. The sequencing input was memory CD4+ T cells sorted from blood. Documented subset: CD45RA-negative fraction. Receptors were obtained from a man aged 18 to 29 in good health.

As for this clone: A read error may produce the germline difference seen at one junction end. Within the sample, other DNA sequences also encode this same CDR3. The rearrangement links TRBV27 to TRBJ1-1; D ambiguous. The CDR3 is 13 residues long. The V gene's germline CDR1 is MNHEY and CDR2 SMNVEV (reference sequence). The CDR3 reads CASSLSWSTEAFF. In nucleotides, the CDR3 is TGCGCCAGCAGTTTATCCTGGAGCACTGAAGCTTTCTTT.

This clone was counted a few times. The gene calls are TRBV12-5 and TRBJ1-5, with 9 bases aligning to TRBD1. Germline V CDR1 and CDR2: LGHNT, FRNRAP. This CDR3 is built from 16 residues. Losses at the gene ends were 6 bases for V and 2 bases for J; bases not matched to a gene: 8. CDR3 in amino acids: CASGPTGGSGNQPQHF. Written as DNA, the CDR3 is TGTGCTAGTGGCCCAACAGGGGGCAGTGGCAATCAGCCCCAGCATTTT.

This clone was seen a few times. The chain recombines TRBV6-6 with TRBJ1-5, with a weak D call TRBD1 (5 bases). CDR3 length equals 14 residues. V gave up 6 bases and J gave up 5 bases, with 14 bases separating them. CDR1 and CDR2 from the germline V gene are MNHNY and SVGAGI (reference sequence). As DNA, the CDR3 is TGTGCCAGCAGCCGAGAGGGGATTCATCAGCCCCAGCATTTT. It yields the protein CASSREGIHQPQHF.

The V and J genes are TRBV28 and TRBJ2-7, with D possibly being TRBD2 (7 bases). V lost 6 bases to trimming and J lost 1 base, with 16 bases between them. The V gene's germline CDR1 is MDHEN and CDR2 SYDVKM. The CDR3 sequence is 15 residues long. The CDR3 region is CASSATGGPSYEQYF. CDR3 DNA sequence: TGTGCCAGCAGCGCCACCGGGGGGCCTTCCTACGAGCAGTACTTC.

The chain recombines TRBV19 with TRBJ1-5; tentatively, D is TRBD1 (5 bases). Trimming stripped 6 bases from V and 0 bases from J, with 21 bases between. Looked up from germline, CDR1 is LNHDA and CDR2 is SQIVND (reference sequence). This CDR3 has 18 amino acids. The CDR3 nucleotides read TGTGCCAGTAGCCTGCCCGACAGTTGGGGTTATAGCAATCAGCCCCAGCATTTT. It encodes CASSLPDSWGYSNQPQHF.

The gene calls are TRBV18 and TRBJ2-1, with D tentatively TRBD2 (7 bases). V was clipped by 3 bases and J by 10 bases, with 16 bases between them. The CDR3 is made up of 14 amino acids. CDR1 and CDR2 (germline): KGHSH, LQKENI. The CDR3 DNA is TGTGCCAGCTCACCGATAAAGGGGGGGGTAGAGCAGTTCTTC. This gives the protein CASSPIKGGVEQFF.

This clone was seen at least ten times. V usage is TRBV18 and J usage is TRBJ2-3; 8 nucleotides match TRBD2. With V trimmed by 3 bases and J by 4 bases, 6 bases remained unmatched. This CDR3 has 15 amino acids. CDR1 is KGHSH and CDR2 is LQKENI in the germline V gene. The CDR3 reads CASSPGRARADTQYF. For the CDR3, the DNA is TGTGCCAGCTCACCCGGGAGGGCCAGAGCAGATACGCAGTATTTT.

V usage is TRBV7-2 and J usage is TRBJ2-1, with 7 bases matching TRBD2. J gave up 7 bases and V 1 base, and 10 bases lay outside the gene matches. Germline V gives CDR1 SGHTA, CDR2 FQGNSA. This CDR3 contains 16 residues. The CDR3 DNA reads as TGTGCCAGCAGCTTAGGCCGTACTAGCGCTCAGAATGAGCAGTTCTTC. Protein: CASSLGRTSAQNEQFF.

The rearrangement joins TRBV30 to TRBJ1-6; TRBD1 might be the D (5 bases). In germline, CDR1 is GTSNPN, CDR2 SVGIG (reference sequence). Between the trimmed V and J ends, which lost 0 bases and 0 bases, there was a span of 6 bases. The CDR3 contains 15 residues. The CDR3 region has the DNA TGTGCCTGGAGTGTAGACAGCTCCTATAATTCACCCCTCCACTTT. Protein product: CAWSVDSSYNSPLHF.

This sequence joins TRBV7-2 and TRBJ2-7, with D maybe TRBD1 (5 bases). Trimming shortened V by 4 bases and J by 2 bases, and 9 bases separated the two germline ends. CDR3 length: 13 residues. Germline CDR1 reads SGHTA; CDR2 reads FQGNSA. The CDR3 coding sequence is TGTGCCAGCAGCTGGCGACAGACCTACGAGCAGTACTTC. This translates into CASSWRQTYEQYF.

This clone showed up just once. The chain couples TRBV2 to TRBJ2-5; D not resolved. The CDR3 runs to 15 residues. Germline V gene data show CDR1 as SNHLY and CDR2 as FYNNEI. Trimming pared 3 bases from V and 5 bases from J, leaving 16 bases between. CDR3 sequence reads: CASSEGSLSYETQYF. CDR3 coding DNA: TGTGCCAGCAGTGAGGGGTCGCTGTCATACGAGACCCAGTACTTC.

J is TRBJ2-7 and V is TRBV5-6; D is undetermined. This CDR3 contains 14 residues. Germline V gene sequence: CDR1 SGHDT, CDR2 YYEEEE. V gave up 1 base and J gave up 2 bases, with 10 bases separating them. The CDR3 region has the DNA TGTGCCAGCAGCTTGATGCAAAAGCCCTACGAGCAGTACTTC. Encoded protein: CASSLMQKPYEQYF.

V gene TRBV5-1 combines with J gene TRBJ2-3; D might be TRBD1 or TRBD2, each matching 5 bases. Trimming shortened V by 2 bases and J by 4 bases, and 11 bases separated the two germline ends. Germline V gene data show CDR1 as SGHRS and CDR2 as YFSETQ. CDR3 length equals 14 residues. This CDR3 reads CASSFEGRADTQYF. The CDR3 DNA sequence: TGCGCCAGCAGCTTCGAGGGGAGAGCAGATACGCAGTATTTT. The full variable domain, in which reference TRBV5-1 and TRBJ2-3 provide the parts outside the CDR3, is KAGVTQTPRYLIKTRGQQVTLSCSPISGHRSVSWYQQTPGQGLQFLFEYFSETQRNKGNFPGRFSGRQFSNSRSEMNVSTLELGDSALYLCASSFEGRADTQYFGPGTRLTVL.

The CDR3 region is CASSYGSGSMNTEAFF. The CDR3 nucleotides read TGTGCCAGCAGTTATGGGTCGGGGTCCATGAACACTGAAGCTTTCTTT. The genes are TRBV6-5 and TRBJ1-1; D uncertain. The CDR3 contains 16 residues. Trimming pared 3 bases from V and 0 bases from J, leaving 14 bases between. Germline-derived CDR1 and CDR2 are MNHEY and SVGAGI.

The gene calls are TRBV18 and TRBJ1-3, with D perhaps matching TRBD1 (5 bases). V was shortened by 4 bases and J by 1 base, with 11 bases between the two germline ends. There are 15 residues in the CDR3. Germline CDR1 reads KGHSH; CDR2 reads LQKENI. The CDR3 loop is CASSLSGGSGNTIYF. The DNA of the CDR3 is TGTGCCAGCTCACTCTCCGGGGGATCTGGAAACACCATATATTTT.

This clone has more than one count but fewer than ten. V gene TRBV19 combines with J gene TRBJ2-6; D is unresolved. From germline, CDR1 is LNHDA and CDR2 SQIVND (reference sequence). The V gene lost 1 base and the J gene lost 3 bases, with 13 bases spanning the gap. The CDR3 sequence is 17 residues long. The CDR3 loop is CASSIVQVLFGANVLTF. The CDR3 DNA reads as TGTGCCAGTAGTATAGTCCAGGTTCTGTTTGGGGCCAACGTCCTGACTTTC.

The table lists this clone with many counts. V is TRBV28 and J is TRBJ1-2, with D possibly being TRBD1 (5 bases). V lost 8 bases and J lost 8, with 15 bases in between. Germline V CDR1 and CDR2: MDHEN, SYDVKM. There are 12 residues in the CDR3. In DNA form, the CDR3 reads TGTGCCAGCGGCCGGGGCAGCCTCGGCTACACCTTC. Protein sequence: CASGRGSLGYTF.

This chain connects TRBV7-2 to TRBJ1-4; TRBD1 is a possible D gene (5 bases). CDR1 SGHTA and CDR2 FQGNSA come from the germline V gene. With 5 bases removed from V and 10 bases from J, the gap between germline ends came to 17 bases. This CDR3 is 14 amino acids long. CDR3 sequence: CASSRDGAARKLFF. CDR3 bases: TGTGCCAGCAGCCGAGACGGGGCCGCGCGAAAACTGTTTTTT.

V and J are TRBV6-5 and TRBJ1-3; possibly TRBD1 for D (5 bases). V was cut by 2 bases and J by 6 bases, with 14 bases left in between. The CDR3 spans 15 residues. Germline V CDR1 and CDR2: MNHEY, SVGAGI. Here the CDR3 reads CASSYAAGTLNTIYF. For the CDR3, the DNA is TGTGCCAGCAGTTACGCAGCAGGGACCCTAAACACCATATATTTT.

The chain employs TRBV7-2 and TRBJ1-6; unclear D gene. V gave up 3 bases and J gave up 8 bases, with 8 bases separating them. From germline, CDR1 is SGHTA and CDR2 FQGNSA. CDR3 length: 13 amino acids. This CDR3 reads CASSFIRDSPLHF. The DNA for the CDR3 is TGTGCCAGCAGCTTCATAAGGGATTCACCCCTCCACTTT.

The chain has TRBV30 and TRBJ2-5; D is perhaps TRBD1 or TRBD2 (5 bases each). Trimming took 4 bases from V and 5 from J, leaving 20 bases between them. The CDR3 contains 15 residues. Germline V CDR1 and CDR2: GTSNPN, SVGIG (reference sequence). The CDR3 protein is CAWTAEGSGAETQYF. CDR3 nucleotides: TGTGCCTGGACTGCCGAGGGGAGTGGGGCGGAGACCCAGTACTTC.

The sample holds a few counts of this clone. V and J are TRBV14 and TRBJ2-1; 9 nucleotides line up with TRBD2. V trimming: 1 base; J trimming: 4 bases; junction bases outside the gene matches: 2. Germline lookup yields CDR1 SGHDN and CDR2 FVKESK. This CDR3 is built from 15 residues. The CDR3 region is CASSQASGTYNEQFF. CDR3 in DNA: TGTGCCAGCAGCCAAGCTAGCGGGACTTACAATGAGCAGTTCTTC. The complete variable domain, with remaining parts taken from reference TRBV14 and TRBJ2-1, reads EAGVTQFPSHSVIEKGQTVTLRCDPISGHDNLYWYRRVMGKEIKFLLHFVKESKQDESGMPNNRFLAERTGGTYSTLKVQPAELEDSGVYFCASSQASGTYNEQFFGPGTRLTVL.

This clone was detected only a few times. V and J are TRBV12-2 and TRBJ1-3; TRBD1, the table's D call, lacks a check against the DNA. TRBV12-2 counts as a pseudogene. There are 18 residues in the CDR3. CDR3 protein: CASRTRPSDRESGNTIYF. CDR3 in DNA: TGTGCAAGTCGCACTCGCCCCTCGGACAGGGAAAGTGGAAACACCATATATTTT.

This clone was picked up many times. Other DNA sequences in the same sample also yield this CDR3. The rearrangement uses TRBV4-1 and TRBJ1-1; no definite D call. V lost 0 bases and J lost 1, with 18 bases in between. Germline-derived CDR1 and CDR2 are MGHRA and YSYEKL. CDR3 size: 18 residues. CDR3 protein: CASSQEIRVQSSNTEAFF. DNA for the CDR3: TGCGCCAGCAGCCAAGAGATCCGCGTACAGAGCTCGAACACTGAAGCTTTCTTT.

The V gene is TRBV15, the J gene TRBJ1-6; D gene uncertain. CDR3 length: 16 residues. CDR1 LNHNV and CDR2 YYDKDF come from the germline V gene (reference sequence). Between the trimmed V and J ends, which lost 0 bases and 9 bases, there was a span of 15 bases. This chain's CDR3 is CATSRDWMADRSPLHF. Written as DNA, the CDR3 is TGTGCCACCAGCAGAGATTGGATGGCGGACCGTTCACCCCTCCACTTT.

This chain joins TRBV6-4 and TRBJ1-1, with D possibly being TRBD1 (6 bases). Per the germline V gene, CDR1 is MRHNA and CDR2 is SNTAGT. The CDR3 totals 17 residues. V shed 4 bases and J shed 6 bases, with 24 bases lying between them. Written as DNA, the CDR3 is TGTGCCAGCAGTGTCGTCCCGACAGGTGGGCGCCTTTCTGAAGCTTTCTTT. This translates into CASSVVPTGGRLSEAFF.

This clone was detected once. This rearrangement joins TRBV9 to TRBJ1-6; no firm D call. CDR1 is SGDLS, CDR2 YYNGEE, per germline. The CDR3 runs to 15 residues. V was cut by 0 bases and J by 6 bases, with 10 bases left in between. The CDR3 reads CASSVGLTSNSPLHF. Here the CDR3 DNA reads TGTGCCAGCAGCGTAGGCTTGACTTCTAATTCACCCCTCCACTTT.

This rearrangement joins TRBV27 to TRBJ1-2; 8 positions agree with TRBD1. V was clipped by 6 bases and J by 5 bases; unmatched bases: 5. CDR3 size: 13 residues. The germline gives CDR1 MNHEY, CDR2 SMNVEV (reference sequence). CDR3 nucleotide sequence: TGTGCCAGCAGCCCTTGGACAGGGTATGGCTACACCTTC. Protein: CASSPWTGYGYTF.

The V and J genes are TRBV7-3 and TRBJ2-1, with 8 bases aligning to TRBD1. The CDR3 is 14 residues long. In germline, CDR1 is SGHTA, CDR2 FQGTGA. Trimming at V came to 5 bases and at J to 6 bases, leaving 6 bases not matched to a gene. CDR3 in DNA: TGTGCCAGCAGCCTGGGACAGGTGGGCAATGAGCAGTTCTTC. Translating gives CASSLGQVGNEQFF. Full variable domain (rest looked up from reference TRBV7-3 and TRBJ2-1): GAGVSQTPSNKVTEKGKYVELRCDPISGHTALYWYRQSLGQGPEFLIYFQGTGAADDSGLPNDRFFAVRPEGSVSTLKIQRTERGDSAVYLCASSLGQVGNEQFFGPGTRLTVL.

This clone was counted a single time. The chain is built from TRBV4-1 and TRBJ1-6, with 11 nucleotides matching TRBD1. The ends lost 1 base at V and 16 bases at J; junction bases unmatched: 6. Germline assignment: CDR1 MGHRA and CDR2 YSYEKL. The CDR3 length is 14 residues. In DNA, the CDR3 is TGCGCCAGCAGCCAAGTGGACAGGGGGCTGCCGCTCCACTTT. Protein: CASSQVDRGLPLHF.